This TCR beta chain was identified during a study of blood T cells in healthy people across ages. General study points: Diversity was higher, and naive CD4+ cells more numerous, in long-lived donors than in aged donors. Expanded clonotype shifts may have been confounded, as the donors had an unknown CMV status.

In terms of origin and age, donors were healthy Caucasian individuals from Russia aged roughly 6 to 95. Total RNA was isolated from each sample in quantities of at least 5 micrograms. Primed by a sample-barcoded 5' primer and a J-beta primer mix, a second PCR proceeded for about 6 to 12 cycles. TCRdb reprocessed the 5' RACE reads via MiXCR and lists one record per CDR3 protein. The repertoire holds roughly 800,000 distinct CDR3 sequences, roughly 50% seen once, with roughly 20% in the top ten. After removal of 4 bases from V and 4 bases from J, the junction contained 7 bases not matched to a gene. In germline, CDR1 is DFQATT, CDR2 SNEGSKA (reference sequence). CDR3 length: 15 amino acids. This clonotype appeared many times. Antigen specificity is unknown.

This chain links TRBV20-1 with TRBJ2-3; TRBD2 matches at 11 bases. This sequence was found in a man aged 30 to 45 in good health. Material: blood. Written as DNA, the CDR3 is TGCAGTGCTAAAAACCCGGGACTAGCGGCAGATACGCAGTATTTT. It codes for CSAKNPGLAADTQYF.